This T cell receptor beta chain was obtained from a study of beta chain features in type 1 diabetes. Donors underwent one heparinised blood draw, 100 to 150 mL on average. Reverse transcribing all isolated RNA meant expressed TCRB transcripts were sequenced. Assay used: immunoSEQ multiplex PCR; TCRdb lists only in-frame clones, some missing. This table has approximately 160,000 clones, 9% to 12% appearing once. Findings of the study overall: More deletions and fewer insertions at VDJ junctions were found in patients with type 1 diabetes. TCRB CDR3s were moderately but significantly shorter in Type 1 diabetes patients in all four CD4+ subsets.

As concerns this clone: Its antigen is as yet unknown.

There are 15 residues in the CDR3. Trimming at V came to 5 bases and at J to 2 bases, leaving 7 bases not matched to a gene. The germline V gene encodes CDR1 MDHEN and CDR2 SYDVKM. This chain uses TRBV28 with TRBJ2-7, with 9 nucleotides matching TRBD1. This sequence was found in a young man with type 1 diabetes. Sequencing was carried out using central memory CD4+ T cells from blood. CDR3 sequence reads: CASSQGQGRTYEQYF. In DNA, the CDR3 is TGTGCCAGCAGTCAAGGACAGGGGAGAACCTACGAGCAGTACTTC.